A single sample is the source of the 13 T cell receptor beta chains below, sequenced in a study of beta chain features in type 1 diabetes (dated 2018 in TCRdb). The library came from the immunoSEQ multiplex PCR assay. The High Capacity cDNA Reverse Transcription Kit was used to reverse transcribe all of the isolated RNA, meaning that expressed TCRB transcripts were what got sequenced. In TCRdb, the immuneACCESS table is reduced to in-frame sequences with V and J assigned. These tables do not hold every clone; where another copy was compared, an unresolved V gene accounts for under half, and the others remain unexplained. The sample table records 300,000 to 400,000 clones; 8% of these occur just once. Of the sample, less than 0.45% is held by the ten largest clones. The specimen sequenced was central memory CD4+ T cells from blood. Receptors originate from a young woman in good health.

The rearrangement links TRBV7-3 to TRBJ2-5, with TRBD2 matching 7 bases. Germline loops: CDR1 SGHTA, CDR2 FQGTGA. The length of the CDR3 is 15 residues. V was clipped by 1 base and J by 5 bases; unmatched bases: 7. Written as DNA, the CDR3 is TGTGCCAGCAGCTTAAGCCCGGGAGGTCTGGAGACCCAGTACTTC. This gives the protein CASSLSPGGLETQYF.

The CDR3 DNA follows: TGCGCCAGCAGCACGGGACAGGGCTCTGGGGCCAACGTCCTGACTTTC. As protein: CASSTGQGSGANVLTF. The chain has TRBV5-1 and TRBJ2-6, with 9 bases matching TRBD1. This CDR3 region has 16 residues. CDR1 and CDR2 (germline): SGHRS, YFSETQ. The trim removed 4 bases at V and 0 bases at J, leaving 2 bases unmatched.

The chain is built from TRBV29-1 and TRBJ2-3, with 8 bases identical to TRBD2. CDR3 length: 15 amino acids. With V trimmed by 2 bases and J by 4 bases, 8 bases remained unmatched. Germline V lookup: CDR1 SQVTM, CDR2 ANQGSEA. The CDR3 bases are TGCAGCGTTGAACCGGTAGCGGGAAAGGCAGATACGCAGTATTTT. Translation gives CSVEPVAGKADTQYF.

The chain has TRBV18 and TRBJ2-7, with 7 bases fitting TRBD1. This CDR3 has 13 residues. Trimming removed 5 bases from V and 2 bases from J; junction bases left unmatched: 3. Germline-derived CDR1 and CDR2 are KGHSH and LQKENI. This chain's CDR3 is CASSADRTYEQYF. CDR3 bases: TGTGCCAGCTCAGCGGACAGGACCTACGAGCAGTACTTC.

This clone has more than one count but fewer than ten. The chain is built from TRBV7-9 and TRBJ2-7; D gene uncertain. Germline assignment: CDR1 SEHNR and CDR2 FQNEAQ (reference sequence). V was pared by 4 bases and J by 4 bases, with 8 bases between. This CDR3 comprises 12 residues. The DNA of the CDR3 is TGTGCCAGCAGCTCGCGGAAGTACGAGCAGTACTTC. It specifies CASSSRKYEQYF.

This clone was detected ten times or more. The chain employs TRBV6-6 and TRBJ1-1; no clear D gene. The CDR3 runs 13 residues. Germline CDR1 MNHNY, CDR2 SVGAGI (reference sequence). V gave up 2 bases and J gave up 1 base, with 5 bases separating them. The CDR3 sequence is CASSYAENTEAFF. Written as DNA, the CDR3 is TGTGCCAGCAGTTACGCCGAGAACACTGAAGCTTTCTTT.

This clone was counted a few times. The V and J genes are TRBV5-1 and TRBJ2-7; TRBD1 aligns across 9 bases. CDR1 SGHRS and CDR2 YFSETQ come from the germline V gene. V lost 4 bases to trimming and J lost 3 bases; unmatched junction nucleotides: 5. The CDR3 covers 14 residues. The CDR3 coding sequence is TGCGCCAGCAGCCCCGGGACAGGGTACTACGAGCAGTACTTC. Translated, it gives CASSPGTGYYEQYF. Variable domain in full (rest from reference TRBV5-1 and TRBJ2-7): KAGVTQTPRYLIKTRGQQVTLSCSPISGHRSVSWYQQTPGQGLQFLFEYFSETQRNKGNFPGRFSGRQFSNSRSEMNVSTLELGDSALYLCASSPGTGYYEQYFGPGTRLTVT.

This clone showed up just a few times. This sequence joins TRBV21-1 and TRBJ1-5; no DNA check was done on the table's D call, TRBD1. TRBV21-1 is a pseudogene segment. This CDR3 is 17 amino acids long. The CDR3 DNA follows: TGTGCCAGCAGCAAAGGGGGCCCCCGGGTCGGTGGTCAGCCCCAGCATTTT. Amino acid sequence: CASSKGGPRVGGQPQHF.

In its sample, this clone was seen a few times. Other DNA sequences of this sample code for an identical CDR3. This sequence joins TRBV20-1 and TRBJ2-5; D remains unclear. This CDR3 has 10 amino acids. CDR1 and CDR2 (germline): DFQATT, SNEGSKA (reference sequence). V lost 0 bases, J lost 5 bases, and 1 base lay in between. CDR3 amino acids: CSARDETQYF. The CDR3 coding sequence is TGCAGTGCTAGAGATGAGACCCAGTACTTC.

V is TRBV4-2 and J is TRBJ2-7, with 10 bases fitting TRBD1. The CDR3 spans 13 residues. After removal of 6 bases from V and 5 bases from J, the junction contained 4 bases not matched to a gene. The germline gives CDR1 LGHNA, CDR2 YNFKEQ. CDR3 region: CASRGQGEDEQYF. CDR3 in DNA: TGTGCCAGCAGAGGACAGGGGGAAGACGAGCAGTACTTC.

The chain links TRBV28 to TRBJ2-3, with D tentatively TRBD2 (6 bases). The CDR3 has 15 residues. Trimming stripped 3 bases from V and 1 base from J, with 11 bases between. Germline V gene sequence: CDR1 MDHEN, CDR2 SYDVKM. The CDR3 DNA reads TGTGCCAGCAGTTTCGCTAGCGCGGGCACAGATACGCAGTATTTT. It yields the protein CASSFASAGTDTQYF.

The chain employs TRBV10-3 and TRBJ2-1; TRBD2 aligns across 13 bases. Germline loops: CDR1 ENHRY, CDR2 SYGVKD. Germline trimming cut 6 bases from V and 12 bases from J; bases unmatched to any gene: 11. CDR3 length: 15 residues. CDR3 amino acids: CAISGLAGVRGGQFF. The CDR3 DNA follows: TGTGCCATCAGCGGACTAGCGGGAGTCAGGGGCGGGCAGTTCTTC.

The chain uses TRBV15 and TRBJ2-7; possibly TRBD1 for D (6 bases). Between the trimmed V and J ends, which lost 5 bases and 1 base, there was a span of 9 bases. The CDR3 is 13 amino acids. In germline, CDR1 is LNHNV, CDR2 YYDKDF (reference sequence). The CDR3 reads CATSRDTSYEQYF. CDR3 coding DNA: TGTGCCACCAGCCGGGACACTTCCTACGAGCAGTACTTC.